This T cell receptor (delta chain) was identified during a study of gamma-delta T cells after stem cell transplantation. Points on this clone: A far larger clone is off by one base, so a read error is likely.

The CDR3 consists of 25 residues. Trimming shortened V by 5 bases and J by 0 bases, and 43 bases separated the two germline ends. CDR1 is TSWWSYY, CDR2 QGS, per germline. TCRdb reprocessed the RT-PCR reads through CATT. The data hold approximately 1,500 delta-chain clones, with roughly a quarter observed a single time. This rearrangement joins TRDV1 to TRDJ1; a weak D match, TRDD3 (6 bases). The sequenced sample was gamma-delta T cells. The sequence was collected from a human donor. It is not recorded whose cells these are; they may come from a transplant donor. The CDR3: CALGSSPESWGVISWIFSHTDKLIF. As DNA, the CDR3 is TGTGCTCTTGGGTCATCACCCGAGAGCTGGGGCGTCATATCCTGGATCTTCTCGCACACCGATAAACTCATCTTT.